These 29 T cell receptor beta chains share one sample of origin, sequenced in a study of cytomegalovirus exposure and HLA in healthy donors. PCR used 60 Vbeta primers and 13 Jbeta primers. Assay used: immunoSEQ multiplex PCR; TCRdb lists only in-frame clones, some missing. The sample has around 100,000 clones; 65% to 90% are singletons. Sequencing was performed on PBMCs. The origin of the receptors is a woman in her sixties or seventies in good health and CMV-seropositive.

This rearrangement joins TRBV7-9 to TRBJ1-1, with TRBD1 matching 7 bases. This CDR3 is built from 17 residues. Germline loops: CDR1 SEHNR, CDR2 FQNEAQ (reference sequence). V shed 2 bases, J shed 8 bases, and the junction held 17 bases outside the gene matches. CDR3 region: CASSLPANLGQKGEAFF. Here the CDR3 DNA reads TGTGCCAGCAGCTTACCCGCAAACCTGGGACAGAAAGGGGAAGCTTTCTTT.

The chain combines TRBV7-2 with TRBJ2-7; 11 bases are a match to TRBD1. V was clipped by 4 bases and J by 2 bases; unmatched bases: 16. Germline lookup yields CDR1 SGHTA and CDR2 FQGNSA. The CDR3 contains 19 residues. In DNA, the CDR3 is TGTGCCAGCAGCTCTCCATTCGCCGACGGACAGGGGGCCACCTACGAGCAGTACTTC. It specifies CASSSPFADGQGATYEQYF.

This chain uses TRBV18 with TRBJ2-7; D unresolved. The germline V and J ends were trimmed by 5 bases and 3 bases, with 17 bases remaining between them. CDR1 and CDR2 (germline): KGHSH, LQKENI. The length of the CDR3 is 15 residues. As DNA, the CDR3 is TGTGCCAGCTCAGACGGCATTGGTCCAGGCTACGAGCAGTACTTC. Its translation: CASSDGIGPGYEQYF.

The chain links TRBV18 to TRBJ2-7; TRBD2 might be the D (5 bases). V dropped 2 bases and J dropped 3 bases, with 14 bases sitting between them. The CDR3 runs 15 residues. Germline CDR1 reads KGHSH; CDR2 reads LQKENI. CDR3 sequence reads: CASSPRRQVIYEQYF. The CDR3 DNA sequence: TGTGCCAGCTCACCAAGGAGGCAGGTAATCTACGAGCAGTACTTC.

The V call is TRBV19, the J call TRBJ2-2, with 8 bases that match TRBD1. CDR3 length: 12 residues. Trimming took 11 bases from V and 4 from J; bases not matched to a gene: 3. Germline V lookup: CDR1 LNHDA, CDR2 SQIVND (reference sequence). The CDR3 nucleotides are TGTGCCGGACAGGGTGTCACCGGGGAGCTGTTTTTT. As protein: CAGQGVTGELFF. The full variable domain, in which reference TRBV19 and TRBJ2-2 provide the parts outside the CDR3, is DGGITQSPKYLFRKEGQNVTLSCEQNLNHDAMYWYRQDPGQGLRLIYYSQIVNDFQKGDIAEGYSVSREKKESFPLTVTSAQKNPTAFYLCAGQGVTGELFFGEGSRLTVL.

This clone was found a few times. The chain links TRBV7-2 to TRBJ2-7; 8 positions agree with TRBD2. Germline values: CDR1 SGHTA, CDR2 FQGNSA. The CDR3 consists of 15 residues. V was clipped by 6 bases and J by 2 bases; unmatched bases: 9. This CDR3 reads CASRLGLGAAYEQYF. In nucleotides, the CDR3 is TGTGCCAGCAGGTTGGGACTAGGGGCCGCCTACGAGCAGTACTTC.

Comment on this clone: Other DNA sequences from this sample encode an identical CDR3 as well. V gene TRBV7-2 combines with J gene TRBJ2-2; 8 bases fit TRBD2. CDR3 length: 15 residues. CDR1 is SGHTA, CDR2 FQGNSA, per germline. V was clipped by 1 base and J by 4 bases; unmatched bases: 2. CDR3 bases: TGTGCCAGCAGCTTAGTCGGGAGGGGCACCGGGGAGCTGTTTTTT. Amino acids: CASSLVGRGTGELFF.

As DNA, the CDR3 is TGTGCCAGCTCCTATTTGGCTAATGAAAAACTGTTTTTT. Protein product: CASSYLANEKLFF. The V gene is TRBV27, the J gene TRBJ1-4, with D unclear. The V gene lost 8 bases and the J gene lost 3 bases, with 10 bases spanning the gap. The CDR3 loop spans 13 amino acids. CDR1 MNHEY and CDR2 SMNVEV come from the germline V gene (reference sequence).

The chain uses TRBV18 and TRBJ1-4; D possibly corresponds to TRBD1 (5 bases). CDR1 and CDR2 (germline): KGHSH, LQKENI. The CDR3 sequence is 15 residues long. The V and J ends lost 6 bases and 6 bases respectively, with 17 bases between them. CDR3 nucleotides: TGTGCCAGCTCTCCTCGGTCAGGGTCATATGAAAAACTGTTTTTT. It codes for CASSPRSGSYEKLFF. The whole variable domain, filled in from reference TRBV18 and TRBJ1-4, reads NAGVMQNPRHLVRRRGQEARLRCSPMKGHSHVYWYRQLPEEGLKFMVYLQKENIIDESGMPKERFSAEFPKEGPSILRIQQVVRGDSAAYFCASSPRSGSYEKLFFGSGTQLSVL.

This clone was detected only a few times. The chain recombines TRBV4-3 with TRBJ1-3; D remains unclear. From germline, CDR1 is LGHNA and CDR2 YSLEER. The CDR3 runs to 14 residues. V was cut by 3 bases and J by 4 bases, with 10 bases left in between. CDR3 in DNA: TGCGCCAGCAGCCAGGTAACGGGAGGAAACACCATATATTTT. It yields the protein CASSQVTGGNTIYF.

The chain is built from TRBV6-1 and TRBJ2-1; TRBD1 matches 7 bases. Per the germline V gene, CDR1 is MNHNS and CDR2 is SASEGT. This CDR3 spans 15 amino acids. The V and J ends lost 2 bases and 3 bases, in that order; junction bases with no gene match: 4. The CDR3 nucleotides read TGTGCCAGCAGTGAAAGGGGGCGCAACTACAATGAGCAGTTCTTC. Translation gives CASSERGRNYNEQFF.

This clone was recorded a few times. The chain is built from TRBV21-1 and TRBJ2-1; the table's D gene call, TRBD2, was not cross checked with the DNA. TRBV21-1 corresponds to a pseudogene. The CDR3 is 17 amino acids. CDR3 DNA: TGTGCCAGCAGCAAAAGGGGACTAGCGGGCTGCGGCAATGAGCAGTTCTTC. Encoded protein: CASSKRGLAGCGNEQFF.

The CDR3 sequence is CASRRGDFGNTIYF. For the CDR3, the DNA is TGTGCCAGCAGAAGGGGTGATTTTGGAAACACCATATATTTT. V gene TRBV9 combines with J gene TRBJ1-3; tentative D call: TRBD1 (5 bases). CDR3 length: 14 residues. The germline CDR1 and CDR2 sequences are SGDLS and YYNGEE. Trimming removed 5 bases from V and 3 bases from J, with 12 bases in between. The variable domain in full, with the rest retrieved from reference TRBV9 and TRBJ1-3, is DSGVTQTPKHLITATGQRVTLRCSPRSGDLSVYWYQQSLDQGLQFLIQYYNGEERAKGNILERFSAQQFPDLHSELNLSSLELGDSALYFCASRRGDFGNTIYFGEGSWLTVV.

V usage is TRBV29-1 and J usage is TRBJ2-2; D remains ambiguous. V was pared by 2 bases and J by 5 bases, with 15 bases between. Germline CDR1 reads SQVTM; CDR2 reads ANQGSEA. The CDR3 is made up of 15 amino acids. CDR3 nucleotides: TGCAGCGTTGAACAGGCTGGCGTAGGTACCGGGGAGCTGTTTTTT. Its translation: CSVEQAGVGTGELFF.

The rearrangement uses TRBV7-3 and TRBJ2-2; possibly TRBD2 for D (5 bases). Germline assignment: CDR1 SGHTA and CDR2 FQGTGA. V was trimmed by 0 bases and J by 4 bases, leaving 9 bases between them. The CDR3 runs 15 residues. The CDR3 DNA reads TGTGCCAGCAGCTTAACAGGGAGCTTCACCGGGGAGCTGTTTTTT. Translating gives CASSLTGSFTGELFF.

V usage is TRBV5-4 and J usage is TRBJ2-1; 11 positions match TRBD2. The germline V gene has CDR1 SGHNT and CDR2 YYREEE (reference sequence). The V and J ends lost 4 bases and 3 bases, in that order; junction bases with no gene match: 3. The CDR3 contains 15 residues. The CDR3 region is CASSSGLAGYNEQFF. The CDR3 DNA is TGTGCCAGCAGCAGTGGACTAGCGGGCTACAATGAGCAGTTCTTC.

As DNA, the CDR3 is TGTGCCAGCAGCTTTGCACTAGCCAAGAGCGGCGATACGCAGTATTTT. Protein product: CASSFALAKSGDTQYF. The genes are TRBV11-3 and TRBJ2-3; D perhaps matches TRBD2 (6 bases). The CDR3 has 16 amino acids. With 3 bases removed from V and 6 bases from J, the gap between germline ends came to 19 bases. CDR1 is SGHNT and CDR2 is YENEEA in the germline V gene.

The chain recombines TRBV13 with TRBJ2-2; 12 bases fit TRBD2. The CDR3 is made up of 16 amino acids. V shed 5 bases, J shed 4 bases, and the junction held 5 bases outside the gene matches. From germline, CDR1 is PRHDT and CDR2 FYEKMQ (reference sequence). The CDR3 sequence is CASSRQLAGGTGELFF. The DNA of the CDR3 is TGTGCCAGCAGCCGACAACTAGCGGGAGGCACCGGGGAGCTGTTTTTT.

The genes are TRBV27 and TRBJ2-7, with TRBD2 matching 11 bases. The CDR3 totals 15 residues. V lost 6 bases to trimming and J lost 1 base; unmatched junction nucleotides: 5. Germline V CDR1 and CDR2: MNHEY, SMNVEV (reference sequence). CDR3 loop: CASRLAGAGSYEQYF. DNA of the CDR3: TGTGCCAGCAGACTAGCGGGAGCGGGGTCCTACGAGCAGTACTTC.

The rearrangement joins TRBV7-9 to TRBJ1-5; 9 bases agree with TRBD1. V lost 6 bases, J lost 7 bases, and 7 bases stayed unmatched. The V gene's germline CDR1 is SEHNR and CDR2 FQNEAQ (reference sequence). The CDR3 totals 14 residues. The chain's CDR3 is CASSSGQGEQPQHF. The DNA of the CDR3 is TGTGCCAGCAGTTCGGGACAGGGCGAGCAGCCCCAGCATTTT.

The chain combines TRBV21-1 with TRBJ2-5; the table calls TRBD2, which could not be checked here. TRBV21-1 is a pseudogene. This CDR3 is built from 14 residues. CDR3 sequence reads: CASSRPPGKETQYF. The CDR3 region has the DNA TGTGCCAGCAGCCGCCCCCCGGGAAAAGAGACCCAGTACTTC.

Only a few counts were recorded for this clone. This chain joins TRBV6-6 and TRBJ1-2; TRBD1 might be the D (6 bases). Germline CDR1 and CDR2: MNHNY and SVGAGI (reference sequence). V was cut by 6 bases and J by 1 base, with 9 bases left in between. The CDR3 totals 13 residues. The CDR3 loop reads CASSPGVNYGYTF. In DNA form, the CDR3 reads TGTGCCAGCAGCCCAGGGGTTAACTATGGCTACACCTTC.

This chain joins TRBV4-3 and TRBJ2-7; weak D call: TRBD1 (5 bases). V lost 0 bases, J lost 3 bases, and 12 bases lay in between. The CDR3 is made up of 15 amino acids. Germline CDR1 LGHNA, CDR2 YSLEER. CDR3 loop: CASSQDAGPLYEQYF. CDR3 nucleotide sequence: TGCGCCAGCAGCCAAGATGCAGGGCCCCTCTACGAGCAGTACTTC.

The chain couples TRBV4-2 to TRBJ2-2, with D tentatively TRBD2 (5 bases). The CDR3 is 15 amino acids. Germline V gene data show CDR1 as LGHNA and CDR2 as YNFKEQ. V lost 4 bases and J lost 5, with 14 bases in between. The CDR3 here is CASSPVRGETGELFF. CDR3 sequence (DNA): TGTGCCAGCAGCCCAGTTCGTGGGGAGACCGGGGAGCTGTTTTTT.

The rearrangement links TRBV29-1 to TRBJ2-5, with D perhaps TRBD1 (5 bases). The V gene lost 3 bases and the J gene lost 3 bases, with 8 bases spanning the gap. From germline, CDR1 is SQVTM and CDR2 ANQGSEA. The CDR3 contains 12 residues. Here the CDR3 reads CSVDRAEETQYF. The CDR3 DNA follows: TGCAGCGTTGACAGGGCCGAAGAGACCCAGTACTTC.

The rearrangement uses TRBV6-4 and TRBJ2-1; D is uncertain. The CDR3 is 13 amino acids. The V gene lost 5 bases and the J gene lost 0 bases, with 5 bases spanning the gap. The germline V gene has CDR1 MRHNA and CDR2 SNTAGT. The CDR3 here is CASSPSSYNEQFF. The CDR3 DNA is TGTGCCAGCAGTCCCAGCTCCTACAATGAGCAGTTCTTC.

The chain couples TRBV5-1 to TRBJ2-3, with D perhaps matching TRBD2 (7 bases). The CDR3 extends over 15 amino acids. Germline V lookup: CDR1 SGHRS, CDR2 YFSETQ. V lost 5 bases, J lost 6 bases, and 19 bases lay in between. The CDR3: CASRSGTPASDTQYF. The CDR3 DNA sequence: TGCGCCAGCAGAAGCGGGACACCGGCCTCCGATACGCAGTATTTT.

This clone appeared a few times. The genes are TRBV6-6 and TRBJ1-1, with a tentative D call TRBD1 (6 bases). The ends were cut back, 5 bases at V and 1 base at J, with 17 bases in the middle. The CDR3 runs to 16 residues. Germline loops: CDR1 MNHNY, CDR2 SVGAGI (reference sequence). The chain's CDR3 is CASSPRGGAGNTEAFF. Here the CDR3 DNA reads TGTGCCAGCAGTCCCCGGGGGGGGGCTGGGAACACTGAAGCTTTCTTT.

CDR3 nucleotides: TGCGCCAGCAGTGAACAGGTTTCCGAGCAGTACTTC. Amino acid sequence: CASSEQVSEQYF. This chain joins TRBV10-2 and TRBJ2-7; TRBD1 is a possible D gene (5 bases). Looked up from germline, CDR1 is WSHSY and CDR2 is SAAADI. Trimming pared 3 bases from V and 6 bases from J, leaving 9 bases between. There are 12 residues in the CDR3.